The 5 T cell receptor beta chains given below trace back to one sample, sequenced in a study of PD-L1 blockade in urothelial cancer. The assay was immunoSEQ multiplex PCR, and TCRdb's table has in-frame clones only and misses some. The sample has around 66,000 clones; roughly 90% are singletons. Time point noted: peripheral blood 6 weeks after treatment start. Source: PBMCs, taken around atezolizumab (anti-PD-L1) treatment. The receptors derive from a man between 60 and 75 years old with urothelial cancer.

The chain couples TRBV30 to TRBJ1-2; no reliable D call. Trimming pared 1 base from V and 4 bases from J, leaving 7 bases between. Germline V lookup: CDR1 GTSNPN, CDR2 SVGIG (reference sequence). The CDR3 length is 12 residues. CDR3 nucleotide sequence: TGTGCCTGGAGTGCTAGTGGCTATGGCTACACCTTC. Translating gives CAWSASGYGYTF.

The CDR3 bases are TGTGCCAGCAGCTCACTCTTCGACAGGTCCTGCCCCTACGAGCAGTACTTC. Its protein is CASSSLFDRSCPYEQYF. V and J are TRBV7-3 and TRBJ2-7, with TRBD1 as a possible D gene (6 bases). Germline-derived CDR1 and CDR2 are SGHTA and FQGTGA. The CDR3 covers 17 residues. Trimming pared 4 bases from V and 2 bases from J, leaving 21 bases between.

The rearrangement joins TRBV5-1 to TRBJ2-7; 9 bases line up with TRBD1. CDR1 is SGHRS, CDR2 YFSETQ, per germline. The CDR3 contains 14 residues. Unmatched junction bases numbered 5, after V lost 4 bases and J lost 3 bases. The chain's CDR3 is CASSIPTGGYEQYF. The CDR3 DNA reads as TGCGCCAGCAGCATCCCGACAGGGGGCTACGAGCAGTACTTC.

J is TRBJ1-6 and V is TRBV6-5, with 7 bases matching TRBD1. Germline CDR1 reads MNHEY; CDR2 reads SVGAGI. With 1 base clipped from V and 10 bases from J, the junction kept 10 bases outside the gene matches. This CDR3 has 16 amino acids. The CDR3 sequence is CASSYLTTGIFSPLHF. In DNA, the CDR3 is TGTGCCAGCAGTTACTTAACGACAGGGATCTTCTCACCCCTCCACTTT.

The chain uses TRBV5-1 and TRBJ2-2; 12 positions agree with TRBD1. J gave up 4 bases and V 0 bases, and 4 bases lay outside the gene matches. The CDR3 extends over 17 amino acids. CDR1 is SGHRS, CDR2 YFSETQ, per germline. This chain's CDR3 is CASSLEGTGGRTGELFF. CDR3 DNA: TGCGCCAGCAGCTTGGAAGGGACAGGGGGCCGCACCGGGGAGCTGTTTTTT.